A selection of T cell receptor beta chains follows, all from one sample in a study of blood T cell repertoires in COVID-19. Using immunoSEQ multiplex PCR, the repertoire was profiled, and TCRdb retains in-frame clones only, with some absent. This sample has hundreds of thousands of clones, with 65% to 85% found just once. The sequenced sample consisted of peripheral blood. The source is a woman between 50 and 59 years old with acute or convalescent COVID-19. The CDR3 runs from the conserved cysteine through the conserved F or W. The D gene is left open where the match is weak. The size of a clone is reported for some rows only, either as once, few or many, or as a class for expanded clones.

>.|TRBJ2-1|TRBV4-1|.
CASSHAHAAVSYNEQFF
TGCGCCAGCAGCCATGCCCACGCGGCGGTCTCCTACAATGAGCAGTTCTTC
>TRBD2|TRBJ2-2|TRBV5-4|.
CASSLGGAGGATGELFF
TGTGCCAGCAGCTTGGGGGGAGCGGGAGGGGCCACCGGGGAGCTGTTTTTT
>.|TRBJ1-1|TRBV19|few
CASSGEGTEAFF
TGTGCCAGTAGTGGTGAGGGAACTGAAGCTTTCTTT
>.|TRBJ2-3|TRBV28|.
CASSLAGGLSTDTQYF
TGTGCCAGCAGTTTGGCCGGGGGGCTTAGCACAGATACGCAGTATTTT
>.|TRBJ2-2|TRBV5-1|.
CASSLTGNTGELFF
TGCGCCAGCAGCCTTACAGGGAACACCGGGGAGCTGTTTTTT
>.|TRBJ2-7|TRBV6-1|few
CASSESSAGVMIYEQYF
TGTGCCAGCAGTGAATCCTCGGCCGGGGTGATGATCTACGAGCAGTACTTC
>TRBD1|TRBJ2-2|TRBV18|few
CASSPNRGQKAGELFF
TGTGCCAGCTCACCGAACAGGGGGCAGAAGGCCGGGGAGCTGTTTTTT
>.|TRBJ1-2|TRBV29-1|few
CSVAPTVNYGYTF
TGCAGCGTGGCCCCAACAGTGAACTATGGCTACACCTTC
>TRBD2|TRBJ2-3|TRBV7-2|.
CASSLVGGSGSPDTQYF
TGTGCCAGCAGCTTAGTCGGGGGTAGCGGGAGCCCAGATACGCAGTATTTT
>TRBD2|TRBJ2-2|TRBV19|few
CASSLRGTSVWGTGELFF
TGTGCCAGTAGTCTCCGGGGGACTAGCGTTTGGGGCACCGGGGAGCTGTTTTTT
>.|TRBJ2-2|TRBV28|.
CASSEQLTGELFF
TGTGCCAGCAGTGAACAGTTAACCGGGGAGCTGTTTTTT
>.|TRBJ2-7|TRBV11-1|.
CASSDLLSSEQYF
TGTGCCAGCAGCGATCTACTTAGTAGCGAGCAGTACTTC
>TRBD2|TRBJ2-7|TRBV11-2|.
CASSRLAGTSGRAAYEQYF
TGTGCCAGCAGCCGTCTCGCCGGGACTAGCGGGAGGGCTGCCTACGAGCAGTACTTC
>.|TRBJ1-4|TRBV15|.
CATSRDVGLGPREKLFF
TGTGCCACCAGCAGAGATGTGGGGTTGGGGCCAAGGGAAAAACTGTTTTTT
>.|TRBJ2-5|TRBV5-5|.
CASSAGLEETQYF
TGTGCCAGCAGCGCGGGACTTGAAGAGACCCAGTACTTC
>TRBD2|TRBJ2-1|TRBV3-1/TRBV3-2|.
CASSQEAGRPNNEQFF
TGTGCCAGCAGCCAAGAAGCGGGGCGCCCTAACAATGAGCAGTTCTTC
>.|TRBJ2-2|TRBV4-1|.
CASSPGTFSGELFF
TGCGCCAGCAGTCCCGGGACATTTTCCGGGGAGCTGTTTTTT
>TRBD2|TRBJ2-5|TRBV19|.
CASSILMGLKDTQYF
TGTGCCAGTAGTATACTGATGGGACTAAAAGATACCCAGTACTTC
>TRBD1|TRBJ1-1|TRBV5-1|.
CASSFGTAEAFF
TGCGCCAGCAGCTTCGGGACAGCTGAAGCTTTCTTT
>TRBD2|TRBJ2-5|TRBV7-3|once
CASSWGLGETQYF
TGTGCCAGCAGCTGGGGACTAGGCGAGACCCAGTACTTC
>.|TRBJ1-1|TRBV3-1/TRBV3-2|.
CASSPSGSINTEAFF
TGTGCCAGCAGCCCATCCGGGTCTATAAACACTGAAGCTTTCTTT
>TRBD1|TRBJ2-7|TRBV5-1|.
CASSWDRAYEQYF
TGCGCCAGCAGCTGGGACAGAGCCTACGAGCAGTACTTC
>.|TRBJ2-3|TRBV28|.
CASRGGLIKSDTQYF
TGTGCCAGCAGAGGGGGACTAATTAAATCAGATACGCAGTATTTT
>.|TRBJ2-3|TRBV7-7|.
CASSLAEADTQYF
TGTGCCAGCAGCTTAGCGGAGGCAGATACGCAGTATTTT
>.|TRBJ1-1|TRBV29-1|.
CSVGGEAFF
TGCAGCGTCGGGGGTGAAGCTTTCTTT
>.|TRBJ2-3|TRBV15|.
CATSRAFLARYTDTQYF
TGTGCCACCAGCAGAGCATTCCTAGCGCGGTACACAGATACGCAGTATTTT
>TRBD1|TRBJ1-4|TRBV5-6|.
CASSLAGQQGAREKLFF
TGTGCCAGCAGCTTGGCCGGTCAACAGGGGGCACGAGAAAAACTGTTTTTT
>TRBD1|TRBJ1-6|TRBV19|.
CASSLGPTGGGTPLHF
TGTGCCAGTAGTCTTGGCCCGACAGGGGGCGGAACACCCCTCCACTTT
>.|TRBJ2-7|TRBV19|few
CASEGTGGEQYF
TGTGCCAGTGAGGGAACTGGAGGCGAGCAGTACTTC
>TRBD1|TRBJ1-4|TRBV19|.
CASSTRGRTGSHETTNEKLFF
TGTGCCAGTAGTACCCGAGGGCGGACAGGGAGCCATGAGACAACTAATGAAAAACTGTTTTTT
>.|TRBJ2-7|TRBV6-2/TRBV6-3|.
CASSYERVGGYEQYF
TGTGCCAGCAGTTACGAGAGGGTCGGCGGCTACGAGCAGTACTTC
>.|TRBJ1-1|TRBV14|many
CASSPLSMNTEAFF
TGTGCCAGCAGCCCCTTAAGCATGAACACTGAAGCTTTCTTT
>TRBD1|TRBJ1-2|TRBV6-4|.
CASSDSHRTGSYGYTF
TGTGCCAGCAGTGACTCCCATCGGACAGGTTCCTATGGCTACACCTTC
>TRBD2|TRBJ2-5|TRBV28|.
CASSLRGGRSQETQYF
TGTGCCAGCAGTTTACGGGGCGGGAGGAGCCAAGAGACCCAGTACTTC
>TRBD1|TRBJ2-1|TRBV20-1|.
CSASPPQGALDNEQFF
TGCAGTGCTAGTCCTCCACAGGGGGCTTTGGACAATGAGCAGTTCTTC
>.|TRBJ2-7|TRBV6-1|once
CASSEYPREQYF
TGTGCCAGCAGTGAATACCCCAGAGAGCAGTACTTC
>TRBD2|TRBJ2-5|TRBV10-3|few
CAISGVTSGRGLETQYF
TGTGCCATCAGTGGGGTGACTAGCGGGAGGGGTTTGGAGACCCAGTACTTC
>TRBD2|TRBJ2-5|TRBV29-1|.
CSVEILAGETQYF
TGCAGCGTTGAAATACTAGCGGGGGAGACCCAGTACTTC
>.|TRBJ1-4|TRBV19|.
CASSPSRGDEKLFF
TGTGCCAGTAGTCCAAGTAGGGGTGACGAAAAACTGTTTTTT
>.|TRBJ2-7|TRBV16|.
CASSQSIVRREQYF
TGTGCCAGCAGCCAATCGATAGTGCGGCGGGAGCAGTACTTC
>TRBD2|TRBJ2-1|TRBV12-3/TRBV12-4|.
CASSARGGDEQFF
TGTGCCAGCAGTGCCCGTGGGGGGGATGAGCAGTTCTTC
>.|TRBJ2-3|TRBV13|.
CASSLRSVLRADTQYF
TGTGCCAGCAGCCTCCGTAGCGTCCTAAGGGCAGATACGCAGTATTTT
>TRBD2|TRBJ2-5|TRBV4-2|.
CASSPGTRETQYF
TGTGCCAGCAGCCCTGGGACTAGAGAGACCCAGTACTTC
>TRBD1|TRBJ1-1|TRBV7-2|.
CASLTGYDTEAFF
TGTGCCAGCCTGACAGGGTACGACACTGAAGCTTTCTTT
>.|TRBJ1-5|TRBV6-5|.
CASRFLGAHQPQHF
TGTGCCAGCAGATTCCTGGGGGCCCATCAGCCCCAGCATTTT
>.|TRBJ1-5|TRBV5-1|.
CASSTGSGNQPQHF
TGCGCCAGCAGCACAGGATCAGGCAATCAGCCCCAGCATTTT
>.|TRBJ2-7|TRBV30|.
CAWSVGAASGEQYF
TGTGCCTGGAGTGTAGGGGCAGCCTCTGGGGAGCAGTACTTC
>.|TRBJ1-4|TRBV2|.
CASSTRDINEKLFF
TGTGCCAGCAGTACCCGGGACATTAATGAAAAACTGTTTTTT
>.|TRBJ2-5|TRBV6-6|.
CASRQGGETQYF
TGTGCCAGCAGACAGGGAGGGGAGACCCAGTACTTC
>TRBD1|TRBJ2-1|TRBV19|.
CASSMGRQGAYNEQFF
TGTGCCAGTAGTATGGGTAGACAGGGAGCCTACAATGAGCAGTTCTTC
>.|TRBJ2-3|TRBV6-5|.
CASGRYTDTQYF
TGTGCCAGCGGGAGGTACACAGATACGCAGTATTTT
>TRBD1|TRBJ2-5|TRBV6-5|.
CASRGQGRETQYF
TGTGCCAGCAGGGGACAGGGTAGAGAGACCCAGTACTTC
>TRBD1|TRBJ1-6|TRBV5-1|.
CASSLTGTDSSPLHF
TGCGCCAGCAGCTTGACCGGGACAGACTCTTCACCCCTCCACTTT
>.|TRBJ2-7|TRBV29-1|.
CSVKLVPLLSSYEQYF
TGCAGCGTAAAACTAGTTCCTCTATTAAGCTCCTACGAGCAGTACTTC
>.|TRBJ2-7|TRBV27|.
CASSEGSSYEQYF
TGTGCCAGCAGTGAGGGTAGCTCCTACGAGCAGTACTTC
>TRBD2|TRBJ2-3|TRBV5-4|.
CASSLGGLAGGDTQYF
TGTGCCAGCAGCTTGGGGGGTCTAGCGGGAGGGGATACGCAGTATTTT
>.|TRBJ2-3|TRBV7-9|once
CASSLSSSRLDRTDTQYF
TGTGCCAGCAGCTTAAGTTCGTCGAGGCTAGACCGCACAGATACGCAGTATTTT
>.|TRBJ2-1|TRBV3-1/TRBV3-2|.
CASSQGGSRQRQFF
TGTGCCAGCAGCCAAGGGGGCAGCCGCCAACGGCAGTTCTTC
>.|TRBJ2-7|TRBV18|.
CASSPGIAESYEQYF
TGTGCCAGCTCACCGGGAATAGCGGAATCCTACGAGCAGTACTTC
>.|TRBJ1-2|TRBV9|.
CASSVKGQGLGYGYTF
TGTGCCAGCAGCGTAAAGGGGCAGGGCCTAGGGTATGGCTACACCTTC